These 24 T cell receptor beta chains came from one sample sequenced in a study of cytomegalovirus exposure and HLA in healthy donors. Amplification used 60 Vbeta primers and 13 Jbeta primers. Data came from immunoSEQ multiplex PCR; TCRdb stores just in-frame clones and leaves some out. The sample yields around 150,000 clones, just under 65% seen once. Specimen: PBMCs. All receptors derive from a woman aged 55-75 years in good health and CMV-seropositive.

The chain carries TRBV11-3 and TRBJ2-4, with 9 bases lining up with TRBD2. There are 15 residues in the CDR3. Germline CDR1 and CDR2: SGHNT and YENEEA. V was clipped by 2 bases and J by 7 bases; unmatched bases: 6. The CDR3 DNA sequence: TGTGCCAGCAGCTTAATGCCTAGCGGGAAGAACATTCAGTACTTC. Translated: CASSLMPSGKNIQYF.

This rearrangement joins TRBV5-1 to TRBJ2-1, with 11 bases identical to TRBD2. The V segment lost 6 bases and the J segment 3 bases; nucleotides outside the gene matches: 5. Germline V gene data show CDR1 as SGHRS and CDR2 as YFSETQ. The CDR3 runs 15 residues. CDR3 nucleotide sequence: TGCGCCAGCACCCTGGGACTAGCGGACTACAATGAGCAGTTCTTC. Translated: CASTLGLADYNEQFF.

This chain connects TRBV7-2 to TRBJ1-1; TRBD1 is a possible D gene (5 bases). The V and J ends lost 5 bases and 0 bases respectively, with 10 bases between them. Germline CDR1 is SGHTA and CDR2 is FQGNSA. This CDR3 is 14 amino acids long. The CDR3 is CASSRDRMNTEAFF. For the CDR3, the DNA is TGTGCCAGCAGCCGCGACAGAATGAACACTGAAGCTTTCTTT.

The chain carries TRBV4-1 and TRBJ2-5; possible D gene TRBD2, 8 bases. The J call could be wrong; TRBJ2-7 is a better fit for the DNA end. The CDR3 extends over 16 amino acids. From germline, CDR1 is MGHRA and CDR2 YSYEKL. The CDR3 DNA sequence: TGCGCCAGCAGCCAAACCTCGGGAGGGACAGATTACGAGCAGTACTTC. Translating it yields CASSQTSGGTDYEQYF.

CDR3 nucleotide sequence: TGTGCCAGCAGCTTAGACGCAGCAGGGGGCGTGGGCGGCTACACCTTC. Translation: CASSLDAAGGVGGYTF. The V call is TRBV7-9, the J call TRBJ1-2; the match to TRBD1 covers 8 bases. Germline V lookup: CDR1 SEHNR, CDR2 FQNEAQ (reference sequence). With 1 base clipped from V and 8 bases from J, the junction kept 12 bases outside the gene matches. The CDR3 spans 16 residues. Full variable domain (remainder filled in from reference TRBV7-9 and TRBJ1-2): DTGVSQNPRHKITKRGQNVTFRCDPISEHNRLYWYRQTLGQGPEFLTYFQNEAQLEKSRLLSDRFSAERPKGSFSTLEIQRTEQGDSAMYLCASSLDAAGGVGGYTFGSGTRLTVV.

This clone was seen only a few times. The CDR3 protein is CASSLATGFGNEQFF. CDR3 coding DNA: TGCGCCAGCAGCTTGGCTACAGGGTTCGGCAATGAGCAGTTCTTC. The rearrangement links TRBV5-1 to TRBJ2-1; weak D call: TRBD1 (6 bases). Per germline, CDR1 SGHRS and CDR2 YFSETQ. V shed 0 bases and J shed 6 bases, with 13 bases lying between them. There are 15 residues in the CDR3.

The rearrangement links TRBV28 to TRBJ1-1, with 7 positions matching TRBD1. This CDR3 spans 16 amino acids. V shed 4 bases and J 1 base; nucleotides not matched to a gene: 9. Germline V gene lookup returns CDR1 MDHEN and CDR2 SYDVKM. The CDR3 DNA sequence: TGTGCCAGCAGTTCCCCCGTAGGGGGCGGGAACACTGAAGCTTTCTTT. Translating it yields CASSSPVGGGNTEAFF.

The V call is TRBV19, the J call TRBJ1-5; 9 nucleotides align to TRBD1. V lost 11 bases to trimming and J lost 5 bases; unmatched junction nucleotides: 13. The CDR3 sequence is 15 residues long. Germline loops: CDR1 LNHDA, CDR2 SQIVND (reference sequence). The CDR3 sequence is CAGGGGTGLYQPQHF. As DNA, the CDR3 is TGTGCCGGAGGGGGGGGGACAGGGCTGTATCAGCCCCAGCATTTT.

This clone was recorded once. This chain links TRBV6-1 with TRBJ2-7, with TRBD2 identical over 10 bases. Per the germline V gene, CDR1 is MNHNS and CDR2 is SASEGT. After removal of 6 bases from V and 2 bases from J, the junction contained 7 bases not matched to a gene. The CDR3 spans 15 residues. DNA for the CDR3: TGTGCCAGCAGACTCCTCCTAGCGGGAGCCTACGAGCAGTACTTC. It yields the protein CASRLLLAGAYEQYF.

This clone was recorded a few times. The chain couples TRBV27 to TRBJ2-1; D possibly corresponds to TRBD1 (5 bases). This CDR3 comprises 14 residues. The germline CDR1 and CDR2 sequences are MNHEY and SMNVEV (reference sequence). V lost 2 bases, J lost 1 base, and 6 bases lay in between. As DNA, the CDR3 is TGTGCCAGCAGTTTACAGGGATCCTACAATGAGCAGTTCTTC. It codes for CASSLQGSYNEQFF.

The rearrangement links TRBV5-1 to TRBJ1-1, with TRBD1 matching 7 bases. This CDR3 comprises 13 residues. Germline lookup yields CDR1 SGHRS and CDR2 YFSETQ. V was pared by 5 bases and J by 1 base, with 2 bases of the junction left unmatched. The CDR3 protein is CASSWDRNTEAFF. Written as DNA, the CDR3 is TGCGCCAGCAGTTGGGACAGGAACACTGAAGCTTTCTTT.

This clone was counted between two and nine times. This chain connects TRBV30 to TRBJ2-4; 7 bases map to TRBD2. Germline CDR1 reads GTSNPN; CDR2 reads SVGIG (reference sequence). Trimming at V came to 4 bases and at J to 3 bases, leaving 9 bases not matched to a gene. This CDR3 is 15 amino acids long. CDR3 protein: CAWKIGLGDKNIQYF. The CDR3 DNA sequence: TGTGCCTGGAAGATCGGACTAGGGGACAAAAACATTCAGTACTTC.

The rearrangement links TRBV5-8 to TRBJ2-3; D remains ambiguous. The length of the CDR3 is 17 residues. V lost 7 bases, J lost 0 bases, and 21 bases lay in between. CDR1 SGHTS and CDR2 YDEGEE come from the germline V gene. In DNA form, the CDR3 reads TGTGCCAGCCCGACCCCACCTAACGGAGCTAGCACAGATACGCAGTATTTT. This gives the protein CASPTPPNGASTDTQYF. Full variable domain (remainder filled in from reference TRBV5-8 and TRBJ2-3): EAGVTQSPTHLIKTRGQQATLRCSPISGHTSVYWYQQALGLGLQFLLWYDEGEERNRGNFPPRFSGRQFPNYSSELNVNALELEDSALYLCASPTPPNGASTDTQYFGPGTRLTVL.

The rearrangement links TRBV15 to TRBJ2-6, with unresolved D. Trimming removed 1 base at V and 3 bases at J, with 10 bases between. Germline lookup yields CDR1 LNHNV and CDR2 YYDKDF (reference sequence). This CDR3 has 16 amino acids. The DNA of the CDR3 is TGTGCCACCAGCAGAGTCCCCGGGTTTGGGGCCAACGTCCTGACTTTC. Its protein product is CATSRVPGFGANVLTF.

The gene calls are TRBV5-4 and TRBJ1-1; D call uncertain. The CDR3 extends over 14 amino acids. The germline CDR1 and CDR2 sequences are SGHNT and YYREEE (reference sequence). Trimming took 4 bases from V and 3 from J, leaving 13 bases between them. Here the CDR3 reads CASSKTNTYTEAFF. DNA for the CDR3: TGTGCCAGCAGCAAGACTAACACCTACACTGAAGCTTTCTTT.

This clone was recorded once. V usage is TRBV6-1 and J usage is TRBJ2-5, with TRBD2 identical over 9 bases. The DNA end lines up better with TRBJ2-7; the J call may be wrong. The germline CDR1 and CDR2 sequences are MNHNS and SASEGT. This CDR3 has 14 amino acids. DNA of the CDR3: TGTGCCAGCAGTCTGCCTAGCGGGACCTACGAGCAGTACTTC. It translates to CASSLPSGTYEQYF.

The chain couples TRBV2 to TRBJ2-7; D remains unclear. Trimming took 8 bases from V and 3 from J, leaving 8 bases between them. The CDR3 has 11 amino acids. Germline CDR1 SNHLY, CDR2 FYNNEI. CDR3 bases: TGTGCCAGCTCTTTAAACTACGAGCAGTACTTC. Protein: CASSLNYEQYF. Based on the CDR3 plus reference TRBV2 and TRBJ2-7, the full variable domain is EPEVTQTPSHQVTQMGQEVILRCVPISNHLYFYWYRQILGQKVEFLVSFYNNEISEKSEIFDDQFSVERPDGSNFTLKIRSTKLEDSAMYFCASSLNYEQYFGPGTRLTVT.

The chain carries TRBV4-3 and TRBJ2-5; the D is unclear. The V end lost 4 bases, the J end lost 1 base, and 16 bases lay between the germline ends. The CDR3 totals 16 residues. From germline, CDR1 is LGHNA and CDR2 YSLEER. The CDR3 spells CASSPSWRTLQETQYF. CDR3 DNA sequence: TGCGCCAGCAGCCCGAGCTGGAGAACCCTCCAAGAGACCCAGTACTTC.

This chain links TRBV6-5 with TRBJ2-7; no clear D gene. Trimming shortened V by 11 bases and J by 3 bases, and 11 bases separated the two germline ends. The CDR3 loop spans 11 amino acids. Per the germline V gene, CDR1 is MNHEY and CDR2 is SVGAGI. Here the CDR3 reads CAVHSGYEQYF. In nucleotides, the CDR3 is TGTGCCGTACACTCAGGCTACGAGCAGTACTTC.

The V call is TRBV19, the J call TRBJ1-3, with a tentative D call TRBD1 (5 bases). Germline V gene sequence: CDR1 LNHDA, CDR2 SQIVND (reference sequence). This CDR3 comprises 15 residues. Trimming took 6 bases from V and 0 from J, leaving 12 bases between them. The CDR3 bases are TGTGCCAGTAGAGCTCTGGACACCTCTGGAAACACCATATATTTT. Amino acids: CASRALDTSGNTIYF.

Concerning this clone itself: As the CDR3 is not closed by the conserved phenylalanine or tryptophan, this likely results from a read error. This chain links TRBV6-6 with TRBJ2-4, with D unclear. Trimming cost V 7 bases and J 0 bases, with 16 bases left between them. The CDR3 spans 16 residues. Germline V gene data show CDR1 as MNHNY and CDR2 as SVGAGI (reference sequence). CDR3 bases: TGTGCCAGCATCGACTTTGCCGGCCCAGCCAAAAACATTCAGTACCTC. Translating gives CASIDFAGPAKNIQYL.

The rearrangement joins TRBV5-1 to TRBJ1-2; TRBD1 might be the D (5 bases). CDR1 is SGHRS, CDR2 YFSETQ, per germline. The CDR3 totals 13 residues. Trimming pared 3 bases from V and 2 bases from J, leaving 8 bases between. In nucleotides, the CDR3 is TGCGCCAGCAGCTGGGGGGGGAACTATGGCTACACCTTC. Translating gives CASSWGGNYGYTF.

The rearrangement joins TRBV5-1 to TRBJ2-3; D is perhaps TRBD2 (5 bases). Germline loops: CDR1 SGHRS, CDR2 YFSETQ. This CDR3 spans 18 amino acids. Trimming took 0 bases from V and 3 from J, leaving 20 bases between them. The CDR3 DNA follows: TGCGCCAGCAGCTTGGCCCTTCCACGAGGGTATGGAACAGATACGCAGTATTTT. Amino acids: CASSLALPRGYGTDTQYF.

V gene TRBV28 combines with J gene TRBJ1-1, with 7 nucleotides matching TRBD1. Trimming cost V 6 bases and J 0 bases; bases outside gene matches: 1. CDR3 length equals 13 residues. Germline CDR1 and CDR2: MDHEN and SYDVKM. The CDR3 reads CASRGGLNTEAFF. The CDR3 nucleotides read TGTGCCAGCAGAGGGGGCCTGAACACTGAAGCTTTCTTT.